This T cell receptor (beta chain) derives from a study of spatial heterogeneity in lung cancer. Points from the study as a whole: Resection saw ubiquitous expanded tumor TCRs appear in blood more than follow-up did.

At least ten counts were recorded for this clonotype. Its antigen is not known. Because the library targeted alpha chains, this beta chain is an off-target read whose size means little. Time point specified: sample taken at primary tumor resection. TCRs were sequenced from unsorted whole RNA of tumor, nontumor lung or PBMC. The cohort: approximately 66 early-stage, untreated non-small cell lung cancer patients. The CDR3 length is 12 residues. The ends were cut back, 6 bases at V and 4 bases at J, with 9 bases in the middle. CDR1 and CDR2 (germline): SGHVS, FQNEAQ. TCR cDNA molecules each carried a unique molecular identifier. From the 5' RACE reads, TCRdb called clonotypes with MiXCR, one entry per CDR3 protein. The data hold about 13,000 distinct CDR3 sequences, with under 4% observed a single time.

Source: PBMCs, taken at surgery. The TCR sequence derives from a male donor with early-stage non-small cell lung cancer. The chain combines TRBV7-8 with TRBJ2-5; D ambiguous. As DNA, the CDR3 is TGTGCCAGCAGTGGGGTGGTAGAGACCCAGTACTTC. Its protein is CASSGVVETQYF.